This T cell receptor (beta chain) was found in a study of regulatory T cells in long-lasting Graves disease. Time point defined: newly diagnosed GD, antithyroid drugs for less than 3 months. With RNA extracted from PBMCs as input, the TCR library was made. This clonotype has more than one count but fewer than ten. The junction differs from germline at one of its ends, possibly a read error. Per the germline V gene, CDR1 is SGHAT and CDR2 is FQNNGV. CDR3 size: 14 residues. To make TCR beta libraries, researchers used iRepertoire HTBI primers and Arm-PCR of CDR3 regions. TCRdb called the multiplex PCR reads again in MiXCR, with one record for every CDR3 protein. The sample yields approximately 360,000 distinct CDR3 sequences, roughly 12% seen once. These records were also assigned to another study, of T cells in Graves' hyperthyroidism and ophthalmopathy.

The chain couples TRBV11-2 to TRBJ2-1, with 9 bases matching TRBD2. The sequence was obtained from a woman aged 18-30 years with Graves disease. Specimen: peripheral blood mononuclear cells (PBMCs), collected at new diagnosis, from a patient treated with antithyroid drugs. Here the CDR3 DNA reads TGTGCCTGCCTTGGCGGGAGGGGAGGGGGTGAGCAGTCCTTC. The encoded protein is CACLGGRGGGEQSF.